A selection of T cell receptor beta chains follows, all from one sample in a study of glioma-infiltrating T cells. In TCRdb, the multiplex PCR reads were re-called with MiXCR into one record per CDR3 protein. In the table there are approximately 100,000 distinct CDR3 sequences, about 30% of which are singletons. The sequencing sample was made of glioma tissue, nonneoplastic brain tissue, or PBMCs (not recorded which). These receptors all stem from a human donor with low-grade glioma or glioblastoma, undergoing nonglioma brain surgery, or in good health (not recorded which). The CDR3 runs from the conserved cysteine through the conserved F or W. A D gene is named only where the DNA matches it firmly. Clone size is stated in some rows and not others, as once, few, many or a class when expanded.

TRBJ2-3	NA	TRBV12-3/TRBV12-4	many	TGTGCCAGCAGTACCTGGCCGGAGGGTTTAGCAGATACGCAGTATTTT	CASSTWPEGLADTQYF
TRBJ1-4	NA	TRBV15	many	TGTGCCACCAGTCAGGGAGAGGAAAAACTGTTTTTT	CATSQGEEKLFF
TRBJ2-1	TRBD2	TRBV4-1	NA	TGCGCCAGCAGCCAATACTCGACTAGCGGTAACAATGAGCAGTTCTTC	CASSQYSTSGNNEQFF
TRBJ2-3	NA	TRBV11-2	few	TGTGCCAGCAGCAAGGCACTCGGGGCCCCAGATACGCAGTATTTT	CASSKALGAPDTQYF
TRBJ1-4	NA	TRBV28	many	TGTGCCAGCGGTCGTGGTGAAAAACTGTTTTTT	CASGRGEKLFF
TRBJ1-5	NA	TRBV7-2	many	TGTGCCAGCAGCTTAGCCCCCGCCGGCGTCAATCAGCCCCAGCATTTT	CASSLAPAGVNQPQHF
TRBJ2-3	NA	TRBV18	few	TGTGCCAGCTCACCACTAGGACAGCAACCCACAGATACGCAGTATTTT	CASSPLGQQPTDTQYF
TRBJ1-1	NA	TRBV2	many	TGTGCCAGCAGGATGAGGACTGAAGCTTTCTTT	CASRMRTEAFF
TRBJ1-2	NA	TRBV28	many	TGTGCCAGCAGTTTAGAGGCATGGAATTCTAACTATGGCTACACCTTC	CASSLEAWNSNYGYTF
TRBJ1-1	NA	TRBV12-3/TRBV12-4	many	TGTGCCAGCAGCCGAGGGTTGAACACTGAAGCTTTCTTT	CASSRGLNTEAFF
TRBJ2-3	NA	TRBV7-2	few	TGTGCCAGCAGCTTTGAGTCCCTCACAGATACGCAGTATTTT	CASSFESLTDTQYF
TRBJ2-1	TRBD2	TRBV6-1	many	TGTGCCAGCAGGGACGGGGGGAACAATGAGCAGTTCTTC	CASRDGGNNEQFF
TRBJ1-5	NA	TRBV28	many	TGTGCCAGCACCCCAATTCATGGGGGCGGTCAGCCCCAGCATTTT	CASTPIHGGGQPQHF
TRBJ2-5	NA	TRBV25-1	NA	TGTGCCAGCAGGCCCCCCCGGGCCCAGTACTTC	CASRPPRAQYF
TRBJ2-1	TRBD2	TRBV20-1	NA	TGCAGTGCTAGGACCGGGAACTCTTCTAGCGGTGGGGAATACAATGAGCAGTTCTTC	CSARTGNSSSGGEYNEQFF
TRBJ2-5	NA	TRBV4-1	many	TGTGCCAGCAGCCAAGACTTGCAAGAGACCCAGTACTTC	CASSQDLQETQYF
TRBJ1-1	NA	TRBV6-6	many	TGTGCCAGCAGTTATTCGGGGGGTTTTGGTGAAGCTTTCTTT	CASSYSGGFGEAFF
TRBJ2-3	NA	TRBV28	many	TGTGCCAGCAGCACCCAGTCCACAGGGTTTGCAGATACGCAGTATTTT	CASSTQSTGFADTQYF
TRBJ2-3	NA	TRBV3-1	few	TGTGCCAGCAGCCAAGCCGTCCATCTAACAGATACGCAGTATTTT	CASSQAVHLTDTQYF
TRBJ2-7	TRBD1	TRBV19	few	TGTGCCAGTAGTCCAGGACAGGGTGACAACGAGCAGTACTTC	CASSPGQGDNEQYF
TRBJ2-7	TRBD1	TRBV20-1	many	TGCAGTACCACAGGGGGCTACGAGCAGTACTTC	CSTTGGYEQYF
TRBJ1-5	NA	TRBV2	many	TGTGCCAGCAGTGATTCTCAGCCCCAGCATTTT	CASSDSQPQHF
TRBJ1-2	NA	TRBV5-1	few	TGCGCCAGCAGTTCAGGGAGCCCCGAGGTGGGCTACACCTTC	CASSSGSPEVGYTF
TRBJ2-3	NA	TRBV7-2	many	TGTGCCAGCAGCTCACAGGGCCGCACAGATACGCAGTATTTT	CASSSQGRTDTQYF
TRBJ2-5	NA	TRBV6-5	NA	TGTGCCAGCATAGAGATTAGCGTACCTCAAGAGACCCAGTACTTC	CASIEISVPQETQYF
TRBJ2-3	NA	TRBV11-2	many	TGTGCCAGCAGCTTAGGTCCGGGGAGGACAGATACGCAGTATTTT	CASSLGPGRTDTQYF
TRBJ2-3	TRBD1	TRBV2	NA	TGTGCCAGCAGTGAATTTACAGGGGGCTTAGATAGGCAGTATTTT	CASSEFTGGLDRQYF
TRBJ2-5	NA	TRBV18	many	TGTGCCAGCTCACCGAGCCTGACGCAGGAAGGCGACCAGTACTTC	CASSPSLTQEGDQYF
TRBJ1-6	TRBD1	TRBV18	NA	TGTGCCAGCTCACCCACGACAGGGGGCCCCAATTCACCCCTCCACTTT	CASSPTTGGPNSPLHF
TRBJ2-1	NA	TRBV7-6	many	TGTGCCAGCAGCCCTTCCGGGGGTCACAATGAGCAGTTCTTC	CASSPSGGHNEQFF
TRBJ1-6	TRBD1	TRBV30	NA	TGTGCCTGGAGTAGGGGACAGGGAACTTCACCCCTCCACTTT	CAWSRGQGTSPLHF
TRBJ2-1	NA	TRBV4-1	NA	TGCGCCAGCAGCCAAGACCAGGGAACCTACAATGGGCAGTTCTTC	CASSQDQGTYNGQFF
TRBJ1-5	NA	TRBV4-3	many	TGCGCCAGCAGCCCCAGTGGTCGCAATCAGCCCCAGCATTTT	CASSPSGRNQPQHF
TRBJ1-1	NA	TRBV2	many	TGTGCCAGCAGGCGCCGGGACACGAACACTGAAGCTTTCTTT	CASRRRDTNTEAFF
TRBJ2-3	NA	TRBV14	NA	TGTGCCAGCAGCCCCTATGGTGCACTGGGGGGAACAGATACGCAGTATTTT	CASSPYGALGGTDTQYF
TRBJ2-7	TRBD1	TRBV7-3	few	TGTGCCAGCAGCTTAGTGGGACAGGGTTCCGAGCAGTACTTC	CASSLVGQGSEQYF
TRBJ2-2	NA	TRBV5-4	NA	TGTGCCAGCAGCTTGTTTAACGGAATCGGGGAGCTGTTTTTT	CASSLFNGIGELFF
TRBJ2-1	TRBD2	TRBV28	NA	TGTGCCAGCAGTGACGGGACTAGGTTCTTCAATGAGCAGTTCTTC	CASSDGTRFFNEQFF
TRBJ2-7	NA	TRBV20-1	many	TGCAGTGCTATAGTAGGGAGTAGTTCCTACGAGCAGTACTTC	CSAIVGSSSYEQYF
TRBJ2-5	NA	TRBV5-4	few	TGTGCCAGCAGCTTGGATCCAGGGCAAGAGACCCAGTACTTC	CASSLDPGQETQYF
TRBJ2-3	TRBD1	TRBV24-1	NA	TGTGCCACCAGTGAAACCACAGGGGGCATGACAGATACGCAGTATTTT	CATSETTGGMTDTQYF
TRBJ2-6	NA	TRBV27	many	TGTGCCAGCAGTTTATCGCCTTCTGGGGCCAACGTCCTGACTTTC	CASSLSPSGANVLTF
TRBJ2-7	NA	TRBV7-8	NA	TGTGCCAGCAGCTTAGTCGCAGGGAACAAAGGGCAGTACTTC	CASSLVAGNKGQYF
TRBJ2-5	NA	TRBV18	many	TGTGCCAGCTCACCACCGAACACCGGGGGCGCCCAGTACTTC	CASSPPNTGGAQYF
TRBJ2-2	NA	TRBV2	NA	TGTGCCAGCATCGACAGCCCTAACCCCGGGGAGCTGTTTTTT	CASIDSPNPGELFF
TRBJ2-1	NA	TRBV7-9	few	TGTGCCAGCAGCTTAGCGGGGGAGAATGAGCAGTTCTTC	CASSLAGENEQFF
TRBJ1-1	NA	TRBV3-1	few	TGTGCCAGCAGCCAACAGGGTTTCACTGAAGCTTTCTTT	CASSQQGFTEAFF
TRBJ2-1	NA	TRBV15	many	TGTGCCACCAGCAGAGGAGGAGGGGGAGGGTTCTTC	CATSRGGGGGFF
TRBJ2-7	NA	TRBV6-1	many	TGTGCCAGCGATCGGGGGTCAAACTACGAGCAGTACTTC	CASDRGSNYEQYF